This T cell receptor beta chain was sequenced in a study of cytomegalovirus exposure and HLA in healthy donors. Notes on the study in general: In a later analysis, common viral pathogens appeared linked to several of the most significant clusters.

The germline V gene has CDR1 SGDLS and CDR2 YYNGEE. The CDR3 is 15 amino acids. The V gene lost 1 base and the J gene lost 3 bases, with 11 bases spanning the gap. With regard to this clone: Its specificity is unknown.

The study ran its PCR with 60 Vbeta and 13 Jbeta primers. Sequencing used immunoSEQ multiplex PCR; TCRdb keeps in-frame clones, though not all of them. The sample consists of around 150,000 clones, around four fifths of them appearing once. This receptor was taken from a woman aged 50 to 65 in good health and CMV-seronegative. The source material was PBMCs. The chain links TRBV9 to TRBJ2-1; unclear D gene. The chain's CDR3 is CASSVMAESYNEQFF. The CDR3 DNA follows: TGTGCCAGCAGCGTAATGGCGGAGAGCTACAATGAGCAGTTCTTC.